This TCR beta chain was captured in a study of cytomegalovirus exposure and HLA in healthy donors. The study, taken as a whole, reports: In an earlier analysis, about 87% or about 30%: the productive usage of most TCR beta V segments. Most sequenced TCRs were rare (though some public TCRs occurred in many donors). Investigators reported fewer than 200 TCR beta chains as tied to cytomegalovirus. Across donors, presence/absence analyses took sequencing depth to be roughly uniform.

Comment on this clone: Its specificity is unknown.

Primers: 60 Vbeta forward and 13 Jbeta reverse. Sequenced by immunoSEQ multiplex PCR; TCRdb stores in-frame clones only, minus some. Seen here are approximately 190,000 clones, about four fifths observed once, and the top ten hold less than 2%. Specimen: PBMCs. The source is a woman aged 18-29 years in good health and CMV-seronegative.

The chain's CDR3 is CASSHGAGEETQYF. Here the CDR3 DNA reads TGCGCCAGCAGCCATGGCGCGGGAGAGGAGACCCAGTACTTC. V gene TRBV4-3 combines with J gene TRBJ2-5; TRBD2 agrees at 7 bases. CDR3 size: 14 residues. Germline CDR1 is LGHNA and CDR2 is YSLEER. V shed 3 bases, J shed 5 bases, and the junction held 6 bases outside the gene matches.